This passage covers 16 T cell receptor beta chains from one sample sequenced in a study of molecular identifiers for immune sequencing clone quantification. TCRdb called the PCR reads again in MiXCR, with one record for every CDR3 protein. The data hold around 300,000 distinct CDR3 sequences, with about 22% observed a single time. Sequencing was carried out using naive CD8+ T cells from blood, with Jurkat cell RNA spiked in. Subset in this sample: FACS-sorted CD8+CD4-CCR7+CD45RA+ naive T cells. The receptors were gathered from a human donor in good health. Some libraries in this study had Jurkat cell RNA spiked in.

The J gene is TRBJ2-7, the V gene TRBV20-1; 12 nucleotides line up with TRBD2. V lost 3 bases and J lost 2; bases outside the gene matches: 5. The length of the CDR3 is 15 residues. The germline V gene has CDR1 DFQATT and CDR2 SNEGSKA (reference sequence). CDR3 residues: CSASNLAGGTYEQYF. DNA of the CDR3: TGCAGTGCTAGCAACCTAGCGGGGGGGACCTACGAGCAGTACTTC.

This rearrangement joins TRBV10-3 to TRBJ2-3; D is undetermined. The V gene lost 4 bases and the J gene lost 3 bases, with 8 bases spanning the gap. In germline, CDR1 is ENHRY, CDR2 SYGVKD. The CDR3 covers 13 residues. The CDR3 DNA sequence: TGTGCCATCAGTGGTCCTGGAACAGATACGCAGTATTTT. It is translated as CAISGPGTDTQYF.

This clonotype came up many times. This chain uses TRBV12-3 or TRBV12-4 with TRBJ1-2, with TRBD1 matching over 8 bases. This CDR3 has 13 amino acids. V lost 6 bases to trimming and J lost 5 bases; unmatched junction nucleotides: 5. CDR3 loop: CASSPRTGYGYTF. The CDR3 bases are TGTGCCAGCAGCCCTAGGACAGGGTATGGCTACACCTTC.

The chain is built from TRBV28 and TRBJ1-5; D is perhaps TRBD1 (5 bases). CDR1 is MDHEN, CDR2 SYDVKM, per germline. This CDR3 has 16 amino acids. V lost 3 bases, J lost 3 bases, and 15 bases lay in between. CDR3 DNA sequence: TGTGCCAGCAGTTTTGGCAGGGTAATGGACAATCAGCCCCAGCATTTT. Protein product: CASSFGRVMDNQPQHF.

This sequence joins TRBV11-2 and TRBJ2-7; 9 bases are shared with TRBD2. V shed 5 bases and J 5 bases; nucleotides not matched to a gene: 16. The germline gives CDR1 SGHAT, CDR2 FQNNGV. This CDR3 spans 17 amino acids. CDR3 DNA: TGTGCCAGCAGCCAAGAGCCCCTCCCCAGCGGGGGGAACGAGCAGTACTTC. Its translation: CASSQEPLPSGGNEQYF.

This clonotype was picked up one time. A much larger clone differs from this one at a single base, so this may be a read error. This sequence joins TRBV7-9 and TRBJ2-7; the D gene is possibly TRBD2 (6 bases). Germline V gives CDR1 SEHNR, CDR2 FQNEAQ (reference sequence). This CDR3 is built from 14 residues. The CDR3 coding sequence is TGTGCCGGCAGCACACATGTCGGAGGGTTCGAGCAGTACTTC. Amino acid sequence: CAGSTHVGGFEQYF.

The chain joins TRBV4-3 to TRBJ2-3, with D perhaps assigned TRBD1 or TRBD2 (5 bases each). The V gene's germline CDR1 is LGHNA and CDR2 YSLEER. The CDR3 runs 17 residues. The V and J ends lost 0 bases and 9 bases respectively, with 22 bases between them. CDR3 sequence reads: CASSQEASSRMGETQYF. The CDR3 DNA reads TGCGCCAGCAGCCAAGAGGCGTCTAGCCGGATGGGGGAAACGCAGTATTTT.

Notes on this clonotype: Since no conserved phenylalanine or tryptophan closes the CDR3, a read error is the likely cause. The CDR3 DNA reads TGTGCCAGCAGTCAGACAGGGTTTGGCAATCAGCCCCAGCATTCT. As protein: CASSQTGFGNQPQHS. This chain joins TRBV6-6 and TRBJ1-5, with 7 bases identical to TRBD1. The CDR3 spans 15 residues. Germline values: CDR1 MNHNY, CDR2 SVGAGI (reference sequence). J was trimmed by 2 bases and V by 5 bases; bases with no gene match: 6.

This clonotype was detected many times. The CDR3 region is CASSVLPGVETDTQYF. CDR3 DNA sequence: TGTGCCAGCAGCGTCTTGCCAGGGGTAGAGACAGATACGCAGTATTTT. This chain links TRBV9 with TRBJ2-3; D is perhaps TRBD1 (6 bases). CDR3 size: 16 residues. CDR1 and CDR2 (germline): SGDLS, YYNGEE. With 2 bases removed from V and 3 bases from J, the gap between germline ends came to 16 bases. The variable domain in full, with the rest retrieved from reference TRBV9 and TRBJ2-3, is DSGVTQTPKHLITATGQRVTLRCSPRSGDLSVYWYQQSLDQGLQFLIQYYNGEERAKGNILERFSAQQFPDLHSELNLSSLELGDSALYFCASSVLPGVETDTQYFGPGTRLTVL.

To note about this clonotype: A much larger clone differs from this one at a single base, so this may be a read error. This is likely a read error, given that the CDR3 carries no conserved phenylalanine or tryptophan at its end. The chain is built from TRBV4-3 and TRBJ2-7; the D is unclear. The germline V and J ends were trimmed by 4 bases and 1 base, with 17 bases remaining between them. The germline V gene encodes CDR1 LGHNA and CDR2 YSLEER. The CDR3 totals 16 residues. The CDR3 loop reads CASSPAGLTGSYEQYS. CDR3 sequence (DNA): TGCGCCAGCAGCCCTGCCGGGCTAACCGGGTCCTACGAGCAGTACTCC.

This clonotype was counted ten times or more. The CDR3 region is CASSEGQGLTEAFF. The CDR3, as DNA: TGTGCCAGCAGCGAGGGACAGGGGCTCACTGAAGCTTTCTTT. This chain joins TRBV5-3 and TRBJ1-1; TRBD1 aligns across 10 bases. TRBV5-3 carries the ORF label, with uncertain function. V trimming: 8 bases; J trimming: 4 bases; junction bases outside the gene matches: 8. This CDR3 comprises 14 residues.

The chain combines TRBV13 with TRBJ2-4; 11 bases are a match to TRBD2. Germline CDR1 PRHDT, CDR2 FYEKMQ (reference sequence). Germline trimming cut 2 bases from V and 16 bases from J; bases unmatched to any gene: 13. CDR3 length: 15 amino acids. CDR3 nucleotide sequence: TGTGCCAGCAGCTTAAAGGGGCCACTAGCGGGAGTCTCCTACTTC. Its translation is CASSLKGPLAGVSYF.

This clonotype occurred many times. The V call is TRBV7-9, the J call TRBJ2-7, with 8 bases lining up with TRBD2. The CDR3 totals 17 residues. V was clipped by 4 bases and J by 7 bases; unmatched bases: 18. Germline V CDR1 and CDR2: SEHNR, FQNEAQ (reference sequence). The CDR3 protein is CASSSTQAGGHSGEQYF. The CDR3 nucleotides read TGTGCCAGCAGCTCCACCCAGGCGGGGGGCCACTCTGGGGAGCAGTACTTC.

The chain uses TRBV7-6 and TRBJ1-1, with a tentative D call TRBD1 (6 bases). This CDR3 has 13 amino acids. Germline CDR1 and CDR2: SGHVS and FNYEAQ. The ends were cut back, 5 bases at V and 7 bases at J, with 14 bases in the middle. CDR3 protein: CASSPYRAVEAFF. The CDR3 bases are TGTGCCAGCAGCCCTTACAGGGCTGTTGAAGCTTTCTTT.

This clonotype has at least ten counts. The chain employs TRBV20-1 and TRBJ2-7; D is undetermined. From germline, CDR1 is DFQATT and CDR2 SNEGSKA (reference sequence). V dropped 0 bases and J dropped 4 bases, with 7 bases sitting between them. This CDR3 comprises 12 residues. CDR3 residues: CSARDGGYEQYF. CDR3 DNA: TGCAGTGCTAGAGATGGTGGGTACGAGCAGTACTTC.

This clonotype was counted between two and nine times. The chain is built from TRBV27 and TRBJ2-7; TRBD2 aligns across 8 bases. Trimming removed 7 bases from V and 1 base from J; junction bases left unmatched: 3. Germline V gene lookup returns CDR1 MNHEY and CDR2 SMNVEV (reference sequence). CDR3 length: 13 residues. For the CDR3, the DNA is TGTGCCAGCAAGTTAGCGGGGTCCTACGAGCAGTACTTC. Encoded protein: CASKLAGSYEQYF.